This note documents a single T cell receptor (beta chain) sequence. The antigen remains unidentified. These data come from a study of response to subunit inactivated influenza vaccine. From the RT-PCR reads, TCRdb called clonotypes with MiXCR, one entry per CDR3 protein. The sample carries more than 700,000 distinct CDR3 sequences, about 20% recorded once. Study results and caveats: Each seasonal influenza vaccination recruits few new T cells, the authors suggested.

The CDR3 extends over 14 amino acids. V trimming: 5 bases; J trimming: 8 bases; junction bases outside the gene matches: 8. Germline V lookup: CDR1 SGHTA, CDR2 FQGNSA. The source is a man aged 50-59 years who received an inactivated influenza vaccine. The rearrangement joins TRBV7-2 to TRBJ1-4, with TRBD1 matching 7 bases. Sequences were derived from PBMCs from blood, sampled about 5 days after vaccination. The chain's CDR3 is CASSTSGGGEKLFF. CDR3 sequence (DNA): TGTGCCAGCAGCACCTCAGGGGGAGGCGAAAAACTGTTTTTT.